Below are 30 T cell receptor beta chains sequenced from a single sample in a study of blood T cell repertoires in COVID-19. The assay was immunoSEQ multiplex PCR, and TCRdb's table has in-frame clones only and misses some. The repertoire consists of about 150,000 clones, with about 88% occurring once and the leading ten covering approximately 2.4%. Sequencing used peripheral blood. The receptors derive from a human donor in a cohort sampled during active COVID-19.

This chain links TRBV11-2 with TRBJ2-7; TRBD1 matches at 8 bases. CDR3 length equals 15 residues. Germline V gene sequence: CDR1 SGHAT, CDR2 FQNNGV. J gave up 0 bases and V 4 bases, and 5 bases lay outside the gene matches. CDR3 bases: TGTGCCAGCAGCTCGCTCGACAGGGGCTCCTACGAGCAGTACTTC. It yields the protein CASSSLDRGSYEQYF.

This clone turned up a few times. The chain is built from TRBV2 and TRBJ1-5, with D maybe TRBD1 (6 bases). CDR1 and CDR2 (germline): SNHLY, FYNNEI. V was clipped by 7 bases and J by 3 bases, with 16 bases between them. The CDR3 has 15 amino acids. CDR3 protein: CASNLATGINQPQHF. CDR3 bases: TGTGCCAGCAATCTGGCCACAGGGATCAATCAGCCCCAGCATTTT. Drawing the rest from reference TRBV2 and TRBJ1-5, the complete variable domain is EPEVTQTPSHQVTQMGQEVILRCVPISNHLYFYWYRQILGQKVEFLVSFYNNEISEKSEIFDDQFSVERPDGSNFTLKIRSTKLEDSAMYFCASNLATGINQPQHFGDGTRLSIL.

This clone was detected once. The chain couples TRBV5-1 to TRBJ2-5; 7 bases fit TRBD2. The CDR3 totals 15 residues. Per germline, CDR1 SGHRS and CDR2 YFSETQ. V was clipped by 1 base and J by 4 bases; unmatched bases: 7. CDR3 DNA sequence: TGCGCCAGCAGCTTGCAAGCGGGGAGGGGAGAGACCCAGTACTTC. This translates into CASSLQAGRGETQYF.

The CDR3 loop is CASSPRRQGTNYGYTF. CDR3 DNA sequence: TGTGCCAGCAGTCCCCGGAGACAGGGGACTAACTATGGCTACACCTTC. The chain carries TRBV27 and TRBJ1-2; 8 positions match TRBD1. The CDR3 spans 16 residues. CDR1 and CDR2 from the germline V gene are MNHEY and SMNVEV (reference sequence). Trimming took 5 bases from V and 0 from J; bases not matched to a gene: 8.

The genes are TRBV4-3 and TRBJ2-7; TRBD1 matches 10 bases. The CDR3 contains 14 residues. The V gene end was trimmed by 2 bases and the J gene end by 6 bases; junction bases not matched to a gene: 4. Germline V gene lookup returns CDR1 LGHNA and CDR2 YSLEER. The CDR3 region is CASSQPGTGAEQYF. CDR3 sequence (DNA): TGCGCCAGCAGCCAACCGGGGACAGGGGCCGAGCAGTACTTC.

The rearrangement joins TRBV6-2 or TRBV6-3 to TRBJ2-1; 11 positions match TRBD2. The CDR3 extends over 17 amino acids. The germline V gene has CDR1 MNHEY and CDR2 SVGEGT. V shed 6 bases, J shed 12 bases, and the junction held 19 bases outside the gene matches. The DNA for the CDR3 is TGTGCCAGCAGCCCTACCCTAGCGGGGGGTTCCGAAAAGGGGCAGTTCTTC. Amino acids: CASSPTLAGGSEKGQFF.

Comments on this clone: Its ends do not fully match the called genes, so a read error is possible. This chain connects TRBV3-1 (or the pseudogene TRBV3-2) to TRBJ2-6; no clear D. The CDR3 has 16 residues. In germline, CDR1 is LGHDT, CDR2 YNNKEL (reference sequence). CDR3 sequence: CVSSQDSVSGANVLTF. The CDR3 region has the DNA TGTGTCAGCAGCCAAGATTCGGTGTCTGGGGCCAACGTCCTGACTTTC.

The V gene is TRBV28, the J gene TRBJ1-2; no clear D. The V end lost 4 bases, the J end lost 1 base, and 10 bases lay between the germline ends. The CDR3 sequence is 14 residues long. Per germline, CDR1 MDHEN and CDR2 SYDVKM. CDR3 residues: CASSSPEGNYGYTF. Here the CDR3 DNA reads TGTGCCAGCAGTTCCCCCGAGGGTAACTATGGCTACACCTTC.

CDR3 protein: CASSKSSGSQNIQYF. CDR3 in DNA: TGTGCCAGCAGCAAAAGTAGCGGGAGCCAAAACATTCAGTACTTC. The chain is built from TRBV11-2 and TRBJ2-4; 9 positions agree with TRBD2. This CDR3 has 15 residues. Germline V gives CDR1 SGHAT, CDR2 FQNNGV. Trimming cost V 5 bases and J 5 bases; bases outside gene matches: 7.

CDR3 loop: CASSWGERTEAFF. Written as DNA, the CDR3 is TGTGCCAGCAGTTGGGGGGAGAGGACTGAAGCTTTCTTT. The rearrangement joins TRBV27 to TRBJ1-1; tentative D call: TRBD1 (5 bases). This CDR3 has 13 amino acids. Germline CDR1 reads MNHEY; CDR2 reads SMNVEV (reference sequence). V shed 4 bases and J shed 5 bases, with 11 bases lying between them.

In its sample, this clone was seen once. This chain links TRBV7-8 with TRBJ1-4; weak D call: TRBD1 (5 bases). The CDR3 is 13 amino acids. Germline CDR1 reads SGHVS; CDR2 reads FQNEAQ. Trimming pared 7 bases from V and 4 bases from J, leaving 10 bases between. CDR3 region: CASKGGGNEKLFF. CDR3 in DNA: TGTGCCAGCAAGGGCGGGGGTAATGAAAAACTGTTTTTT.

The chain couples TRBV18 to TRBJ2-5; 9 bases line up with TRBD2. V trimming: 3 bases; J trimming: 4 bases; junction bases outside the gene matches: 9. The CDR3 has 16 amino acids. CDR1 and CDR2 (germline): KGHSH, LQKENI. The CDR3 DNA reads as TGTGCCAGCTCACCCGGAGGGGCTAGCGGGGCAGAGACCCAGTACTTC. It encodes CASSPGGASGAETQYF.

J is TRBJ2-3 and V is TRBV10-2, with D possibly TRBD2 on 5 matching bases. V lost 6 bases and J lost 2, with 12 bases in between. Germline V gene sequence: CDR1 WSHSY, CDR2 SAAADI. The CDR3 spans 14 residues. CDR3 sequence: CASRDSGNTDTQYF. The CDR3, as DNA: TGCGCCAGCAGGGATTCGGGGAACACAGATACGCAGTATTTT.

This rearrangement joins TRBV3-1 (or the pseudogene TRBV3-2) to TRBJ1-1; D is ambiguous. The CDR3 is 15 amino acids. The V gene's germline CDR1 is LGHDT and CDR2 YNNKEL (reference sequence). The V end lost 1 base, the J end lost 1 base, and 10 bases lay between the germline ends. CDR3 nucleotide sequence: TGTGCCAGCAGCCAAGCGGGAGGAGGGAACACTGAAGCTTTCTTT. Translation gives CASSQAGGGNTEAFF.

The chain carries TRBV28 and TRBJ1-2, with TRBD1 as a possible D gene (5 bases). The V gene's germline CDR1 is MDHEN and CDR2 SYDVKM. CDR3 size: 14 residues. With 10 bases removed from V and 4 bases from J, the gap between germline ends came to 19 bases. CDR3: CAIRGWGSGYGYTF. CDR3 DNA sequence: TGTGCCATCCGGGGGTGGGGTTCGGGCTATGGCTACACCTTC.

The chain has TRBV7-3 and TRBJ1-6, with D tentatively TRBD1 (6 bases). V was cut by 5 bases and J by 6 bases, with 11 bases left in between. The CDR3 contains 14 residues. From germline, CDR1 is SGHTA and CDR2 FQGTGA. The DNA for the CDR3 is TGTGCCAGCAGCCAGGGACATCTTAATTCACCCCTCCACTTT. It codes for CASSQGHLNSPLHF.

V usage is TRBV11-2 and J usage is TRBJ2-6; D is perhaps TRBD1 (6 bases). The CDR3 is made up of 16 amino acids. V lost 5 bases and J 5 bases, leaving 16 bases between the germline ends. Germline CDR1 is SGHAT and CDR2 is FQNNGV. The DNA of the CDR3 is TGTGCCAGCAGCCCTGGACAGAGTATCAGGGCCAACGTCCTGACTTTC. Translated, it gives CASSPGQSIRANVLTF.

The chain couples TRBV7-2 to TRBJ2-1; 9 bases fit TRBD2. This CDR3 is built from 16 residues. V shed 0 bases and J 7 bases; nucleotides not matched to a gene: 7. Germline CDR1 is SGHTA and CDR2 is FQGNSA. CDR3: CASSLARGGAENEQFF. The CDR3, as DNA: TGTGCCAGCAGCTTAGCGCGCGGGGGGGCTGAAAATGAGCAGTTCTTC. Filled out from reference TRBV7-2 and TRBJ2-1, the complete variable domain reads GAGVSQSPSNKVTEKGKDVELRCDPISGHTALYWYRQSLGQGLEFLIYFQGNSAPDKSGLPSDRFSAERTGGSVSTLTIQRTQQEDSAVYLCASSLARGGAENEQFFGPGTRLTVL.

The chain recombines TRBV6-5 with TRBJ2-7, with 7 bases identical to TRBD1. Germline assignment: CDR1 MNHEY and CDR2 SVGAGI. J was trimmed by 3 bases and V by 6 bases; bases with no gene match: 8. This CDR3 region has 14 residues. The CDR3 nucleotides read TGTGCCAGCAGCGGGGACAGATTAGACTACGAGCAGTACTTC. Amino acid sequence: CASSGDRLDYEQYF.

This CDR3 is CASSEAGGRGEQFF. CDR3 bases: TGCGCCAGCAGTGAGGCGGGCGGGAGGGGTGAGCAGTTCTTC. This chain uses TRBV4-3 with TRBJ2-1, with 9 bases that match TRBD2. The CDR3 length is 14 residues. V lost 6 bases to trimming and J lost 9 bases; unmatched junction nucleotides: 9. CDR1 and CDR2 (germline): LGHNA, YSLEER.

This chain uses TRBV29-1 with TRBJ1-4; 8 positions match TRBD1. Trimming removed 4 bases from V and 7 bases from J; junction bases left unmatched: 17. The CDR3 contains 17 residues. In germline, CDR1 is SQVTM, CDR2 ANQGSEA. The CDR3, as DNA: TGCAGCGTTGGAGGTCGGCAGGGGGCGATCGGATCTGAAAAACTGTTTTTT. Protein sequence: CSVGGRQGAIGSEKLFF.

The chain joins TRBV2 to TRBJ1-1; tentative D call: TRBD1 (6 bases). The germline CDR1 and CDR2 sequences are SNHLY and FYNNEI. V lost 4 bases, J lost 0 bases, and 9 bases lay in between. The CDR3 covers 14 residues. The DNA for the CDR3 is TGTGCCAGCAGTGTCCAGGGGTTGAACACTGAAGCTTTCTTT. Protein product: CASSVQGLNTEAFF. The whole variable domain, filled in from reference TRBV2 and TRBJ1-1, reads EPEVTQTPSHQVTQMGQEVILRCVPISNHLYFYWYRQILGQKVEFLVSFYNNEISEKSEIFDDQFSVERPDGSNFTLKIRSTKLEDSAMYFCASSVQGLNTEAFFGQGTRLTVV.

The chain carries TRBV4-1 and TRBJ1-2, with TRBD1 identical over 12 bases. Germline lookup yields CDR1 MGHRA and CDR2 YSYEKL. CDR3 size: 14 residues. The junction had 3 bases not matched to a gene; V was cut back by 3 bases and J by 7 bases. The CDR3 sequence: CASSQGQGALGYTF. The CDR3, as DNA: TGCGCCAGCAGCCAGGGACAGGGGGCGCTTGGCTACACCTTC.

V and J are TRBV7-2 and TRBJ2-3; a possible D gene is TRBD1 (5 bases). Trimming removed 4 bases at V and 0 bases at J, with 11 bases between. The CDR3 loop spans 15 amino acids. Germline CDR1 is SGHTA and CDR2 is FQGNSA. The CDR3 reads CASSSRARSTDTQYF. CDR3 DNA: TGTGCCAGCAGCTCCAGGGCCAGGAGCACAGATACGCAGTATTTT.

CDR3 region: CASSNGLAGGGKTQYF. The CDR3 nucleotides read TGTGCCAGTAGTAACGGACTAGCGGGAGGGGGAAAGACCCAGTACTTC. The chain carries TRBV19 and TRBJ2-5; 15 positions match TRBD2. The CDR3 runs 16 residues. Per the germline V gene, CDR1 is LNHDA and CDR2 is SQIVND (reference sequence). The J segment lost 6 bases and the V segment lost 4 bases, leaving 6 bases of the junction unmatched.

This chain links TRBV18 with TRBJ1-2; 9 nucleotides line up with TRBD1. After removal of 0 bases from V and 4 bases from J, the junction contained 3 bases not matched to a gene. Germline CDR1 and CDR2: KGHSH and LQKENI. This CDR3 spans 15 amino acids. The CDR3 loop is CASSPPTDRGYGYTF. The CDR3 DNA follows: TGTGCCAGCTCACCACCCACGGACAGGGGCTATGGCTACACCTTC.

The chain carries TRBV19 and TRBJ2-3; 10 bases are a match to TRBD2. V shed 5 bases, J shed 6 bases, and the junction held 14 bases outside the gene matches. This CDR3 is 17 amino acids long. Germline V gives CDR1 LNHDA, CDR2 SQIVND (reference sequence). The CDR3: CASSLPGLAASGDTQYF. The CDR3 DNA follows: TGTGCCAGTAGTCTGCCTGGACTAGCGGCCTCTGGGGATACGCAGTATTTT.

The genes are TRBV4-3 and TRBJ1-1; 7 bases line up with TRBD1. CDR3 length equals 15 residues. CDR1 LGHNA and CDR2 YSLEER come from the germline V gene. The V segment lost 3 bases and the J segment 5 bases; nucleotides outside the gene matches: 9. Here the CDR3 reads CASSQASTGRTEAFF. CDR3 bases: TGCGCCAGCAGCCAGGCCTCGACAGGGAGAACTGAAGCTTTCTTT.

This clone was found once. This chain uses TRBV4-2 with TRBJ1-6, with TRBD1 identical over 9 bases. CDR3 length equals 15 residues. Germline assignment: CDR1 LGHNA and CDR2 YNFKEQ. The V gene end was trimmed by 5 bases and the J gene end by 6 bases; junction bases not matched to a gene: 5. The CDR3 region has the DNA TGTGCCAGCAGCACCCCGGGACAGGGTAATTCACCCCTCCACTTT. Its translation: CASSTPGQGNSPLHF.

The chain uses TRBV11-1 and TRBJ1-1; unclear D gene. The V end was cut by 3 bases, the J end by 7 bases, with 15 bases between. In germline, CDR1 is SGHAT, CDR2 FQDESV (reference sequence). The CDR3 covers 14 residues. The DNA for the CDR3 is TGTGCCAGCAGCTTGAAAGTCCGGGGAGGTGAAGCTTTCTTT. Residues: CASSLKVRGGEAFF. The whole variable domain, remainder taken from reference TRBV11-1 and TRBJ1-1, is EAEVAQSPRYKITEKSQAVAFWCDPISGHATLYWYRQILGQGPELLVQFQDESVVDDSQLPKDRFSAERLKGVDSTLKIQPAELGDSAMYLCASSLKVRGGEAFFGQGTRLTVV.